This section outlines one T cell receptor (beta chain) sequence together with its context. The sample is drawn from a study of blood T cell repertoires in COVID-19. Clones were sequenced by immunoSEQ multiplex PCR, and TCRdb holds only the in-frame ones, with some missing. The data show 120,000 to 150,000 clones, over 80% seen once. The sample consisted of peripheral blood. The source is a woman in her 40s with active or convalescent COVID-19.

CDR3 in amino acids: CASGLLPPNRRPSNEQFF. The CDR3 DNA reads TGTGCTAGTGGTCTACTCCCCCCCAACAGGAGACCATCCAATGAGCAGTTCTTC. The gene calls are TRBV12-5 and TRBJ2-1, with D possibly being TRBD1 (5 bases). CDR1 LGHNT and CDR2 FRNRAP come from the germline V gene. The CDR3 is 18 residues long. The V and J ends lost 5 bases and 6 bases respectively, with 26 bases between them.